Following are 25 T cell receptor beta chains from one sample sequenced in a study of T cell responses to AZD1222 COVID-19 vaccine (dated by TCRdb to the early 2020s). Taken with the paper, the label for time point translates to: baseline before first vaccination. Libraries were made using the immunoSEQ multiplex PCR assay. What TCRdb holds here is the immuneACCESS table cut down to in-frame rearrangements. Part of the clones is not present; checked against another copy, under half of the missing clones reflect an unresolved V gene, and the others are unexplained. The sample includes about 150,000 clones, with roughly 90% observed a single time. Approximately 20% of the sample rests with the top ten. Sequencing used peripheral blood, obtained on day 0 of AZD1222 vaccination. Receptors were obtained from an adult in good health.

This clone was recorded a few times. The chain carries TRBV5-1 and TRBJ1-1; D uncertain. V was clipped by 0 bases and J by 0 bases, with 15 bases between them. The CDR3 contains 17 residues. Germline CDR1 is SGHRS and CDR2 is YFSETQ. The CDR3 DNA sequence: TGCGCCAGCAGCTTGGGGCAACGGGAAAATATGAACACTGAAGCTTTCTTT. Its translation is CASSLGQRENMNTEAFF.

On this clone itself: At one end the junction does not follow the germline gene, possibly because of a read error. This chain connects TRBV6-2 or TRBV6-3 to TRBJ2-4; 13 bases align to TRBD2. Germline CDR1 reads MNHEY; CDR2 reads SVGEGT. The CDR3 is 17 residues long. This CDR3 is CASSSPTSGGARNIQYF. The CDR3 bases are TGTGCCAGCAGTTCCCCCACTAGCGGGGGGGCCAGAAACATTCAGTACTTC.

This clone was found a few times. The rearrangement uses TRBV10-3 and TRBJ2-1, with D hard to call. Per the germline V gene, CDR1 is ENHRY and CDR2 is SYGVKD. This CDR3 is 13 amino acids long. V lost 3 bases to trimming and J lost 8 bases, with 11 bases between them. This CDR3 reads CAISDPKFDEQFF. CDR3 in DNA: TGTGCCATCAGTGACCCGAAGTTCGATGAGCAGTTCTTC.

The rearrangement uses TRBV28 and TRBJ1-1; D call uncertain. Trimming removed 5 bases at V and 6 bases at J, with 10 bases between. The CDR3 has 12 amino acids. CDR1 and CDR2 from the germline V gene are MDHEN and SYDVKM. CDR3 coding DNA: TGTGCCAGCAGTCCCGCTCTGGCTGAAGCTTTCTTT. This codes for CASSPALAEAFF.

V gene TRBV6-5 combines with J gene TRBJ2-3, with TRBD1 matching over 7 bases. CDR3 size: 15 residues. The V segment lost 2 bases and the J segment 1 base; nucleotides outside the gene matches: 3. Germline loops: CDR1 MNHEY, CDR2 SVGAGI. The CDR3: CASSYQGVGTDTQYF. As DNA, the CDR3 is TGTGCCAGCAGTTACCAGGGGGTCGGCACAGATACGCAGTATTTT.

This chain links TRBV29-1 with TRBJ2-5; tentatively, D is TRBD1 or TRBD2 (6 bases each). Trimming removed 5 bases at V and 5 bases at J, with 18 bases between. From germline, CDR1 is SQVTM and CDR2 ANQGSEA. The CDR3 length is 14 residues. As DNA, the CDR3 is TGCAGCGTTAGGGGGGAAGTGACTCTGGAGACCCAGTACTTC. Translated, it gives CSVRGEVTLETQYF.

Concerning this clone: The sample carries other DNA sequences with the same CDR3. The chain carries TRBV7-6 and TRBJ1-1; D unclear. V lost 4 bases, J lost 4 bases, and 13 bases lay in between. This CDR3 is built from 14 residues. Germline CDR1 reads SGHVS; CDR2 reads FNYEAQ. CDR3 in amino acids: CASSSLTGGTEAFF. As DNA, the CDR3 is TGTGCCAGCAGCTCCCTGACTGGTGGCACTGAAGCTTTCTTT. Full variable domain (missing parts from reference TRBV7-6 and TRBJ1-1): GAGVSQSPRYKVTKRGQDVALRCDPISGHVSLYWYRQALGQGPEFLTYFNYEAQQDKSGLPNDRFSAERPEGSISTLTIQRTEQRDSAMYRCASSSLTGGTEAFFGQGTRLTVV.

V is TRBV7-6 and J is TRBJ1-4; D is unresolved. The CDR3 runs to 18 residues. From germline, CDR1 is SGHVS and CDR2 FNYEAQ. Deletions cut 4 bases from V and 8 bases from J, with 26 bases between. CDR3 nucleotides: TGTGCCAGCAGCTCAAAGAGGAGTATAGCTTTGGTGGGAGAAAAACTGTTTTTT. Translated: CASSSKRSIALVGEKLFF.

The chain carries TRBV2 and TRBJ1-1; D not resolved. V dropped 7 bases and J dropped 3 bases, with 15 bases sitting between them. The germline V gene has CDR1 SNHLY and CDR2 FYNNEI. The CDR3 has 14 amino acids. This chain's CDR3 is CASIPWADYTEAFF. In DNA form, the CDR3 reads TGTGCCAGCATCCCCTGGGCAGATTACACTGAAGCTTTCTTT.

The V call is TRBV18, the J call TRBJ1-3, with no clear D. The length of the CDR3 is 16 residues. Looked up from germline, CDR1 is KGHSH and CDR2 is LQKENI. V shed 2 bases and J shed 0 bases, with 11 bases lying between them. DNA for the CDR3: TGTGCCAGCTCACCAACGTTACTAAGCTCTGGAAACACCATATATTTT. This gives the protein CASSPTLLSSGNTIYF.

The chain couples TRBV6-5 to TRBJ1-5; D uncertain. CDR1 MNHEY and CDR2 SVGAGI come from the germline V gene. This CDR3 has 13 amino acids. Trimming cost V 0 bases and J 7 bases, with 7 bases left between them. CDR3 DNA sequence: TGTGCCAGCAGTTACTCGATACCGCAGCCCCAGCATTTT. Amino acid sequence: CASSYSIPQPQHF.

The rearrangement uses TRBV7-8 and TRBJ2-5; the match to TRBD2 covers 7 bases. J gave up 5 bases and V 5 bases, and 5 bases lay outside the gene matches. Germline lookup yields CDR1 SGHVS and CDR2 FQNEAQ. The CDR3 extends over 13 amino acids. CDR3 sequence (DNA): TGTGCCAGCAGCGGGAGGGCCTGGGAGACCCAGTACTTC. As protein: CASSGRAWETQYF. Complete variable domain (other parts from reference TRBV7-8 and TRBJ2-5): GAGVSQSPRYKVAKRGQDVALRCDPISGHVSLFWYQQALGQGPEFLTYFQNEAQLDKSGLPSDRFFAERPEGSVSTLKIQRTQQEDSAVYLCASSGRAWETQYFGPGTRLLVL.

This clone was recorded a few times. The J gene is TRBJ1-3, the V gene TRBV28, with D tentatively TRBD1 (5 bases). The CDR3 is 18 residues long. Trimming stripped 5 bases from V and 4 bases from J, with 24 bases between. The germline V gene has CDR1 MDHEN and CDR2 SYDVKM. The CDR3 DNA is TGTGCCAGCAGTAGCCGGACTAACCGACAGATGGCGGGAAACACCATATATTTT. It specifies CASSSRTNRQMAGNTIYF. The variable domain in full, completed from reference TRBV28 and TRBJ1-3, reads DVKVTQSSRYLVKRTGEKVFLECVQDMDHENMFWYRQDPGLGLRLIYFSYDVKMKEKGDIPEGYSVSREKKERFSLILESASTNQTSMYLCASSSRTNRQMAGNTIYFGEGSWLTVV.

This CDR3 is CASSGSYLSREKLFF. CDR3 DNA: TGTGCCAGTAGCGGATCATACCTTTCACGGGAAAAACTGTTTTTT. This rearrangement joins TRBV19 to TRBJ1-4; unclear D gene. In germline, CDR1 is LNHDA, CDR2 SQIVND (reference sequence). V was trimmed by 6 bases and J by 8 bases, leaving 19 bases between them. CDR3 length equals 15 residues.

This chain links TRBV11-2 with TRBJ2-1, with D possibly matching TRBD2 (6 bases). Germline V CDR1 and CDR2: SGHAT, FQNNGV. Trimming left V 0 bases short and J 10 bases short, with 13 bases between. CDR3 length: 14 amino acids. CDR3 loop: CASSLDTASVEQFF. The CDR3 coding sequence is TGTGCCAGCAGCTTAGACACGGCTAGCGTCGAGCAGTTCTTC.

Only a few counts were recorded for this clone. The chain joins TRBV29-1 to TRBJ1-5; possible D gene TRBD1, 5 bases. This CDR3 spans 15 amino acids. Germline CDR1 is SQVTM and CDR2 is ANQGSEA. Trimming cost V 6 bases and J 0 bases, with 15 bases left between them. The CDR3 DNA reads TGCAGCGTAGTACCTGGGGGTGGTAGCAATCAGCCCCAGCATTTT. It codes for CSVVPGGGSNQPQHF.

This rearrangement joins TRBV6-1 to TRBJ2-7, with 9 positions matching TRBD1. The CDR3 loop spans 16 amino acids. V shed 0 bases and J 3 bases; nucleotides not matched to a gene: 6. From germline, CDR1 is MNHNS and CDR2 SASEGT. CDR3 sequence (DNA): TGTGCCAGCAGTGAAGCGGCAGTGACAGGGGGCTACGAGCAGTACTTC. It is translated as CASSEAAVTGGYEQYF.

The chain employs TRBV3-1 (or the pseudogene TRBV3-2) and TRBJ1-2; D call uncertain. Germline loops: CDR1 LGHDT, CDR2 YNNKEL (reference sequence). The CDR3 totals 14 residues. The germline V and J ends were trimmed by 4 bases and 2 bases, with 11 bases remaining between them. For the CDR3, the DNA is TGTGCCAGCAGCCTAGGACTGAACAACTATGGCTACACCTTC. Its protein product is CASSLGLNNYGYTF.

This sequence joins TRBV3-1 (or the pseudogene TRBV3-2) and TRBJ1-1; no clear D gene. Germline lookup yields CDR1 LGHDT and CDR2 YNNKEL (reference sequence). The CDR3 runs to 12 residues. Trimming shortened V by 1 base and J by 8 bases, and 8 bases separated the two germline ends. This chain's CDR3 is CASSQAGSEAFF. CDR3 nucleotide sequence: TGTGCCAGCAGCCAAGCCGGCAGCGAAGCTTTCTTT.

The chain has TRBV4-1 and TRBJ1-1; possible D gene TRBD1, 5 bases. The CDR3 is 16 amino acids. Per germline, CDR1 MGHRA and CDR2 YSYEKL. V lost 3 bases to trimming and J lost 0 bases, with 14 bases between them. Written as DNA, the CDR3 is TGCGCCAGCAGCCACGGACAAGGGGCCATGAACACTGAAGCTTTCTTT. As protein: CASSHGQGAMNTEAFF.

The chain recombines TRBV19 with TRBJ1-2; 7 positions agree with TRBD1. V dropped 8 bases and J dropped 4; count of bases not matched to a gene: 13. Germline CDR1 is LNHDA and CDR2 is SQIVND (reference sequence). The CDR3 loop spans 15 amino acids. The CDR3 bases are TGTGCCAGTCGTGATTCGGGACAGTGGACCTATGGCTACACCTTC. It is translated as CASRDSGQWTYGYTF.

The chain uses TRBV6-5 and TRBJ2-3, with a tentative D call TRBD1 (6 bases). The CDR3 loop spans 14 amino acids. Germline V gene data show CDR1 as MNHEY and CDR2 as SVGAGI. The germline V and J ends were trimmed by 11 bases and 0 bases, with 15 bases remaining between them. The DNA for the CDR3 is TGTGCCGTACCCGGGACATCTAGCACAGATACGCAGTATTTT. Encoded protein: CAVPGTSSTDTQYF.

The CDR3 is CASSLRGLAGYNEQFF. The CDR3 bases are TGCGCCAGCAGCTTGCGGGGACTAGCGGGCTACAATGAGCAGTTCTTC. V gene TRBV5-1 combines with J gene TRBJ2-1, with TRBD2 matching over 12 bases. The junction had 2 bases not matched to a gene; V was cut back by 1 base and J by 3 bases. Germline CDR1 reads SGHRS; CDR2 reads YFSETQ. The CDR3 consists of 16 residues. Drawing the rest from reference TRBV5-1 and TRBJ2-1, the complete variable domain is KAGVTQTPRYLIKTRGQQVTLSCSPISGHRSVSWYQQTPGQGLQFLFEYFSETQRNKGNFPGRFSGRQFSNSRSEMNVSTLELGDSALYLCASSLRGLAGYNEQFFGPGTRLTVL.

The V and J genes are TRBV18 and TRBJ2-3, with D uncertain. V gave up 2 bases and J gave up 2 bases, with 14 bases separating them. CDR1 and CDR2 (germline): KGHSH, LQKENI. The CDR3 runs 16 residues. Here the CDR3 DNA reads TGTGCCAGCTCACCATCTGCCGGAACTTTCACAGATACGCAGTATTTT. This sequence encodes CASSPSAGTFTDTQYF.

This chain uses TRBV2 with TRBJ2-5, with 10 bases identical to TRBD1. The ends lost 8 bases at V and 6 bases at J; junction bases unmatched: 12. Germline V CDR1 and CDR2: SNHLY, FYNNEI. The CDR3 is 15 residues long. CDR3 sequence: CASARSTGGAKTQYF. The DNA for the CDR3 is TGTGCCAGCGCTCGATCGACAGGGGGCGCAAAGACCCAGTACTTC.